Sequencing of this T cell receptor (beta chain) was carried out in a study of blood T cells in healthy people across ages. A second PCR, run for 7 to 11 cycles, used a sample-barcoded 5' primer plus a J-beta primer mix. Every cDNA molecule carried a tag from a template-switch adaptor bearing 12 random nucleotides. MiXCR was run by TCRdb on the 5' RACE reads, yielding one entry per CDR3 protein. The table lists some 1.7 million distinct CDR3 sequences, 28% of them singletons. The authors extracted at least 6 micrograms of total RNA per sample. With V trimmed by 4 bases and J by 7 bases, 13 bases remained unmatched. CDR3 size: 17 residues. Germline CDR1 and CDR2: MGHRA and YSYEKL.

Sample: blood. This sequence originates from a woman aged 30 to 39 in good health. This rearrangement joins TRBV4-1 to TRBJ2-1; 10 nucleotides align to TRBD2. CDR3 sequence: CASSPPLAGARENEQFF. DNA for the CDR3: TGCGCCAGCAGCCCCCCCCTAGCGGGGGCACGGGAGAATGAGCAGTTCTTC.